This TCR beta chain is from a study of T-cell reconstitution after alpha-beta-depleted transplantation in children. Notes on the study in general: Some patients' high day-60 TCRbeta diversity was traced to surviving recipient T cells and thymic progenitors. T-cell counts and diversity at one year post-transplant came mainly from newly produced T cells. Several hundred rapidly expanded clones from non-depleted graft cells reportedly supplied alpha-beta T cells about two months post-transplant.

Unique molecular identifiers were built into the TCRbeta library. TCRdb used MiXCR to reprocess the PCR reads, holding one entry per CDR3 protein. Of about 870,000 distinct CDR3 sequences in the sample, about 16% are singletons; the top ten hold approximately 5%. A note on this clonotype: Its specificity is not known.

The V end lost 0 bases, the J end lost 2 bases, and 14 bases lay between the germline ends. The germline CDR1 and CDR2 sequences are SGHRS and YFSETQ. CDR3 length equals 16 residues. The receptor was isolated from a male patient under 18 who had a stem cell transplant for acute lymphoblastic leukemia, so the T cells may come from the graft donor. The V and J genes are TRBV5-1 and TRBJ2-5; D is ambiguous. The starting material was PBMCs, mostly from graft donor cells, obtained 360 days after TCRalphabeta/CD19-depleted stem cell transplant. Here the CDR3 reads CASSLEGLWGQETQYF. CDR3 DNA: TGCGCCAGCAGCTTGGAAGGTCTGTGGGGTCAAGAGACCCAGTACTTC.